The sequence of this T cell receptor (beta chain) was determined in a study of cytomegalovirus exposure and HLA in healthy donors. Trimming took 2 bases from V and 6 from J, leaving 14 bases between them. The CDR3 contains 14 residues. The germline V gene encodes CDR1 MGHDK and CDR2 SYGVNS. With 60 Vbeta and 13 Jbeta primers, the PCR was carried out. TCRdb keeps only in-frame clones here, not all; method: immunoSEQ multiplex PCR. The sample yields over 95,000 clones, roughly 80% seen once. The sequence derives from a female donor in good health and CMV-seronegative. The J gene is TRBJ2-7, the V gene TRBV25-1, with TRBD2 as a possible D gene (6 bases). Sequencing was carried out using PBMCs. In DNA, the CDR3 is TGTGCCAGCAGTGAACGGGAGAGAGCACGCGAGCAGTACTTC. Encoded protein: CASSERERAREQYF.